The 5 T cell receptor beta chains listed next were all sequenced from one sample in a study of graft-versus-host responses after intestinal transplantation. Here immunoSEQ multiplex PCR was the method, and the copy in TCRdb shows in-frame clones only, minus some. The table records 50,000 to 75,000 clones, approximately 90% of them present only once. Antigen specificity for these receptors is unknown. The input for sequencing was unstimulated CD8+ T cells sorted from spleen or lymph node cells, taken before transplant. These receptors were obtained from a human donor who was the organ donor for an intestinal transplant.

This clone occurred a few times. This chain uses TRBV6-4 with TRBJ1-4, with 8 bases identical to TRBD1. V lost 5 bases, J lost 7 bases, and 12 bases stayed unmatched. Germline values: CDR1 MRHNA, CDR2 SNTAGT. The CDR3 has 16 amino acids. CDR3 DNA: TGTGCCAGCAGTCAAGATTCCGGGACAGGTTCTGAAAAACTGTTTTTT. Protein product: CASSQDSGTGSEKLFF.

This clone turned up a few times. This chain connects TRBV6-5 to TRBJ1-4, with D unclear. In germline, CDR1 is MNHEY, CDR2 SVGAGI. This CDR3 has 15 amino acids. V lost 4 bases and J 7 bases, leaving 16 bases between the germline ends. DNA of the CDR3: TGTGCCAGCAGTTCCAGGCCGACCTTTGGTGAAAAACTGTTTTTT. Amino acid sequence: CASSSRPTFGEKLFF.

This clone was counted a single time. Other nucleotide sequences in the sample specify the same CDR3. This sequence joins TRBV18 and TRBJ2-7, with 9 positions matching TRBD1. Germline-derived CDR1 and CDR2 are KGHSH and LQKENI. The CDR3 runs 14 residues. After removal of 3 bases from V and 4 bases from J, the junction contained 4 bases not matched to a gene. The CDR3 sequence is CASSPPGQGYEQYF. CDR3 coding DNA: TGTGCCAGCTCACCGCCGGGACAGGGATACGAGCAGTACTTC. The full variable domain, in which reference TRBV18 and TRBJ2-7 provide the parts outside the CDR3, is NAGVMQNPRHLVRRRGQEARLRCSPMKGHSHVYWYRQLPEEGLKFMVYLQKENIIDESGMPKERFSAEFPKEGPSILRIQQVVRGDSAAYFCASSPPGQGYEQYFGPGTRLTVT.

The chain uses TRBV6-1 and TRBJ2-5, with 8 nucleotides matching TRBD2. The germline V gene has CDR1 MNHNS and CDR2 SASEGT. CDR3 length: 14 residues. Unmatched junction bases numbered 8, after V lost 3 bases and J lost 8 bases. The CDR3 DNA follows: TGTGCCAGCAGTGAGACTAGCGAGCCAGGAACCCAGTACTTC. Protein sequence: CASSETSEPGTQYF.

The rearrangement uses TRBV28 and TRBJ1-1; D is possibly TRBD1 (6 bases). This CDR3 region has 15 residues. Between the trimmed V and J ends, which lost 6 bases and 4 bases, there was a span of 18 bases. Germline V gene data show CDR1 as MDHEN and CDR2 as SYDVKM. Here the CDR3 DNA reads TGTGCCAGCAGCAGGGGTCAGGTGGTGGGCACTGAAGCTTTCTTT. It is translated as CASSRGQVVGTEAFF.